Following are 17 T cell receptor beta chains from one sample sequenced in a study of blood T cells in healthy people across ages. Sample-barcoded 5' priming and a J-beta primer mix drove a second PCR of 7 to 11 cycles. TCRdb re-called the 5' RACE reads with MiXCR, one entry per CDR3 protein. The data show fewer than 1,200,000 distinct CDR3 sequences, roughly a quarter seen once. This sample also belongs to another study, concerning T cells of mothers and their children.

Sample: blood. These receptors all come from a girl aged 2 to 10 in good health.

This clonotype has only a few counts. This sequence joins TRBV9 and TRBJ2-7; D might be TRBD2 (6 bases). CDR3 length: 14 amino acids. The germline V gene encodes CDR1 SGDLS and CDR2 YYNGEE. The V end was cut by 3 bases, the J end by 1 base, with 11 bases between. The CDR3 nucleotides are TGTGCCAGCAGCGCTGGAGGGGCATCCTACGAGCAGTACTTC. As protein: CASSAGGASYEQYF.

CDR3 protein: CASSPAGAYNEQFF. The CDR3 DNA sequence: TGTGCCAGCAGTCCGGCCGGGGCCTACAATGAGCAGTTCTTC. The V call is TRBV27, the J call TRBJ2-1, with a possible D match to TRBD2 (5 bases). This CDR3 has 14 amino acids. Germline CDR1 and CDR2: MNHEY and SMNVEV (reference sequence). Trimming pared 5 bases from V and 2 bases from J, leaving 10 bases between.

CDR3 amino acids: CSARHTPEAKNIQYF. CDR3 coding DNA: TGCAGTGCTCGCCATACCCCTGAGGCCAAAAACATTCAGTACTTC. The chain has TRBV20-1 and TRBJ2-4; D not resolved. The V and J ends lost 5 bases and 1 base respectively, with 15 bases between them. This CDR3 has 15 residues. CDR1 and CDR2 from the germline V gene are DFQATT and SNEGSKA (reference sequence).

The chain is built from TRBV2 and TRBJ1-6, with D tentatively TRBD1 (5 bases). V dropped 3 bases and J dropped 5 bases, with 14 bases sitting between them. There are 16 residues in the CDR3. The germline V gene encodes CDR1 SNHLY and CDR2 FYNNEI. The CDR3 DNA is TGTGCCAGCAGTGAGAGGTTAGGGGATAATAATTCACCCCTCCACTTT. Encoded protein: CASSERLGDNNSPLHF.

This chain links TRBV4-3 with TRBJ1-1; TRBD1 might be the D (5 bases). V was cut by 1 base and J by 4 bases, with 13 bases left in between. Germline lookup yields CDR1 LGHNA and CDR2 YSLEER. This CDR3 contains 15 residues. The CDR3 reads CASSQAIGTGTEAFF. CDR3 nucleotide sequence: TGCGCCAGCAGCCAAGCGATCGGGACGGGCACTGAAGCTTTCTTT.

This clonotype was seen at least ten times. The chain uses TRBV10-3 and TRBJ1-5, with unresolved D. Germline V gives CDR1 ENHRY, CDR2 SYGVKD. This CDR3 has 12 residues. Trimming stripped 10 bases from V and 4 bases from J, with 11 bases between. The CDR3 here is CATTDGNQPQHF. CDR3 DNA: TGTGCCACCACGGACGGTAATCAGCCCCAGCATTTT.

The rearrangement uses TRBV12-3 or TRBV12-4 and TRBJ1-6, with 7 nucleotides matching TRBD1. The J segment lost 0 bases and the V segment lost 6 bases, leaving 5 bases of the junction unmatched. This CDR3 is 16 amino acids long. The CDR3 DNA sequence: TGTGCCAGCAGGCCGGACAGGAGCTCCTATAATTCACCCCTCCACTTT. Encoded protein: CASRPDRSSYNSPLHF.

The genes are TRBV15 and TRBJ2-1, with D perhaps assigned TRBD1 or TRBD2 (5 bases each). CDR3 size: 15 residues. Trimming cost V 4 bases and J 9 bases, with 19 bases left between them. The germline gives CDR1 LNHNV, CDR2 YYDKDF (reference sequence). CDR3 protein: CATSNIKGTYSEQFF. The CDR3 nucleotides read TGTGCCACCAGCAACATCAAGGGGACCTATAGTGAGCAGTTCTTC.

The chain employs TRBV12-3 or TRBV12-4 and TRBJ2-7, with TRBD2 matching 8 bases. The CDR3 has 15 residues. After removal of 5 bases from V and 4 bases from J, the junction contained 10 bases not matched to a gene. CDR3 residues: CASSPEAGVGYEQYF. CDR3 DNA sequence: TGTGCCAGCAGTCCAGAAGCGGGAGTCGGGTACGAGCAGTACTTC.

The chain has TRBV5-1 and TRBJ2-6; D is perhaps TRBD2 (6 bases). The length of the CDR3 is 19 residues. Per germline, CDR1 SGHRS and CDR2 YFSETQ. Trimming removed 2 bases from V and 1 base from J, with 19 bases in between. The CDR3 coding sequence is TGCGCCAGCAGCTTATTCGCAGGGATCGCGGGATCTGGGGCCAACGTCCTGACTTTC. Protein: CASSLFAGIAGSGANVLTF.

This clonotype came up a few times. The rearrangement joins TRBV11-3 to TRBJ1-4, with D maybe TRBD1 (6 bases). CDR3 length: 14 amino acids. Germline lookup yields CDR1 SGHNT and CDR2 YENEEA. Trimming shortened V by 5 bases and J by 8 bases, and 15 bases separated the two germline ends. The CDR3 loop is CASSAQGLKEKLFF. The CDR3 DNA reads TGTGCCAGCAGCGCCCAGGGGTTGAAAGAAAAACTGTTTTTT.

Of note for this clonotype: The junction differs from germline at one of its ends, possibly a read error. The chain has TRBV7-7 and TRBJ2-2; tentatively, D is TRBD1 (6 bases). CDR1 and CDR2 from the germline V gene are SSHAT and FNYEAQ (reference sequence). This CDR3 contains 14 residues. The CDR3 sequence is CASSLAPGAGELFF. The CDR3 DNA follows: TGTGCTAGCAGCTTAGCGCCAGGGGCCGGGGAGCTGTTTTTT.

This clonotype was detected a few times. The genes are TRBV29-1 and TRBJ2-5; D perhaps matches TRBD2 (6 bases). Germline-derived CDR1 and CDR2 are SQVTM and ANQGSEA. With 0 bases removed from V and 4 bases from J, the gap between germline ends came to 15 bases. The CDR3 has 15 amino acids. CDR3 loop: CSVEDFGGEAETQYF. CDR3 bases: TGCAGCGTTGAAGACTTCGGAGGGGAGGCAGAGACCCAGTACTTC.

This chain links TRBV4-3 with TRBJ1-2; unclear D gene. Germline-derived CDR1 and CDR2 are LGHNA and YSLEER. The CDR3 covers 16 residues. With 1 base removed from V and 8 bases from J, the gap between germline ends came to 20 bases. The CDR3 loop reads CASSQGRYKDGEGYTF. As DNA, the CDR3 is TGCGCCAGCAGCCAAGGAAGGTATAAAGACGGGGAAGGCTACACCTTC.

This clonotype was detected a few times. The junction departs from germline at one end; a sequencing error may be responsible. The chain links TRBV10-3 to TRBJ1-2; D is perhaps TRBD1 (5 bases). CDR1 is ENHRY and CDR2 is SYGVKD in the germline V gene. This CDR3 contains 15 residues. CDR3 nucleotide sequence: TGTGCCATCAGCGAGTCAGGGCCAGGGAGTCGTGGCTACACCTTC. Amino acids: CAISESGPGSRGYTF.

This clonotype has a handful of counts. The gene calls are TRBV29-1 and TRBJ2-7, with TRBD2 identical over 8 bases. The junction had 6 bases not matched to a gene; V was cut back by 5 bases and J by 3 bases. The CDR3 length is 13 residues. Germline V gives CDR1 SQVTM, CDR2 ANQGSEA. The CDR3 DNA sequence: TGCAGCGTTTACGGGAGGGCGGACTACGAGCAGTACTTC. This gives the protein CSVYGRADYEQYF.

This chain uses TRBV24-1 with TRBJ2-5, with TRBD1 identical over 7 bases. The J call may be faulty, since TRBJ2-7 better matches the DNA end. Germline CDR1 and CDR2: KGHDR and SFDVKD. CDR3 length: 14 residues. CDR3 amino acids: CATSGGTADYEQYF. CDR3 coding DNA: TGTGCCACCAGTGGGGGGACAGCTGACTACGAGCAGTACTTC.